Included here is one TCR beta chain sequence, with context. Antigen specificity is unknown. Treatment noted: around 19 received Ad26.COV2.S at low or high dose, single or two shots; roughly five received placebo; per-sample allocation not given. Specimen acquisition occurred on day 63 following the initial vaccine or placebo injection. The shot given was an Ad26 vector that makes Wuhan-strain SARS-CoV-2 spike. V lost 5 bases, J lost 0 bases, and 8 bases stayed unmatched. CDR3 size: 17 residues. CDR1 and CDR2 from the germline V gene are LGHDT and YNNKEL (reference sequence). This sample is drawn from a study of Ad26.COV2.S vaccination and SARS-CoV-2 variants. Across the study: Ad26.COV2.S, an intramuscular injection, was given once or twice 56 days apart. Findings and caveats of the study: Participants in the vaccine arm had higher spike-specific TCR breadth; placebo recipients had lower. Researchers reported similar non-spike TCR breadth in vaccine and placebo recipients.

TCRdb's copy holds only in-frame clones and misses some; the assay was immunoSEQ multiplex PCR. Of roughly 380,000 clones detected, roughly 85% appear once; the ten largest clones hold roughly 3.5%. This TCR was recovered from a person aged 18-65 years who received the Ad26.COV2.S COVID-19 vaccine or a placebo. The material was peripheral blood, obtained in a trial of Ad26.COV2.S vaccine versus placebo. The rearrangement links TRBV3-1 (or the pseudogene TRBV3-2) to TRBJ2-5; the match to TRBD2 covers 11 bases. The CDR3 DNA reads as TGTGCCAGCAGCTTCCACCGGGGACTAGCGGACCAAGAGACCCAGTACTTC. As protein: CASSFHRGLADQETQYF.